A single sample is the source of the 22 T cell receptor beta chains below, sequenced in a study of T-cell memory formation after mild COVID-19. TCRdb re-analysed the 5' RACE reads in MiXCR, keeping a single row per CDR3 protein. Among approximately 260,000 distinct CDR3 sequences, more than 15% were seen once, and the ten largest hold about 21%. Sequenced sample: PBMCs or a T cell subset sorted from them (not recorded which). These receptors were collected from a young man who had mild COVID-19 (a few samples of this study predate the infection). Cell type and time point are not known.

There are a few counts of this clonotype. The gene calls are TRBV27 and TRBJ2-7; 8 positions match TRBD2. Germline V gene sequence: CDR1 MNHEY, CDR2 SMNVEV (reference sequence). The length of the CDR3 is 14 residues. The trim removed 3 bases at V and 9 bases at J, leaving 10 bases unmatched. The CDR3 reads CASSLRGALIGQYF. The CDR3 nucleotides read TGTGCCAGCAGTTTGCGGGGGGCCCTAATAGGGCAGTACTTC.

DNA for the CDR3: TGTGCCAGCAGCGTAGACGGCAGTACCCAAGAGACCCAGTACTTC. Amino acid sequence: CASSVDGSTQETQYF. The chain joins TRBV9 to TRBJ2-5; no reliable D call. Germline CDR1 is SGDLS and CDR2 is YYNGEE. The CDR3 is 15 amino acids. The V gene lost 0 bases and the J gene lost 1 base, with 10 bases spanning the gap.

V is TRBV6-6 and J is TRBJ1-1, with a tentative D call TRBD1 (5 bases). V lost 6 bases to trimming and J lost 11 bases, with 16 bases between them. The CDR3 extends over 12 amino acids. The germline V gene has CDR1 MNHNY and CDR2 SVGAGI (reference sequence). As DNA, the CDR3 is TGTGCCAGCAGCCACCCGGGGGGTTTGGCTTTCTTT. Translating it yields CASSHPGGLAFF.

This clonotype was found a few times. V gene TRBV7-9 combines with J gene TRBJ2-3, with TRBD1 matching over 7 bases. The CDR3 extends over 14 amino acids. V shed 2 bases and J 5 bases; nucleotides not matched to a gene: 4. Germline V gene sequence: CDR1 SEHNR, CDR2 FQNEAQ (reference sequence). DNA for the CDR3: TGTGCCAGCAGCTTATTCACAGGGGTAGATACGCAGTATTTT. It is translated as CASSLFTGVDTQYF.

This clonotype came up a few times. The chain is built from TRBV27 and TRBJ2-3, with a weak D call TRBD2 (6 bases). The CDR3 extends over 15 amino acids. Trimming took 3 bases from V and 0 from J, leaving 10 bases between them. Per the germline V gene, CDR1 is MNHEY and CDR2 is SMNVEV (reference sequence). This CDR3 reads CASSLGGKSTDTQYF. The CDR3, as DNA: TGTGCCAGCAGTTTGGGCGGGAAGAGCACAGATACGCAGTATTTT.

V and J are TRBV3-1 and TRBJ2-7, with D perhaps given as TRBD1 or TRBD2 (5 bases each). In germline, CDR1 is LGHDT, CDR2 YNNKEL (reference sequence). The CDR3 runs 17 residues. V lost 4 bases and J lost 1, with 20 bases in between. CDR3 in amino acids: CASSPALTGTQSYEQYF. CDR3 in DNA: TGTGCCAGCAGCCCAGCCCTGACCGGGACGCAGTCCTACGAGCAGTACTTC.

The chain couples TRBV19 to TRBJ2-7, with 8 bases lining up with TRBD1. The CDR3 contains 14 residues. V was pared by 10 bases and J by 0 bases, with 8 bases of the junction left unmatched. The V gene's germline CDR1 is LNHDA and CDR2 SQIVND (reference sequence). The CDR3 region has the DNA TGTGCCACCCCGAAGGACAGGGACTCCTACGAGCAGTACGTC. It specifies CATPKDRDSYEQYV.

This clonotype was detected only a few times. CDR3 in DNA: TGCAGTGCTACCGGGCTAGCGGGGAGGAATGAGCAGTTCTTC. Protein sequence: CSATGLAGRNEQFF. V usage is TRBV20-1 and J usage is TRBJ2-1; 9 bases line up with TRBD2. Germline V lookup: CDR1 DFQATT, CDR2 SNEGSKA (reference sequence). This CDR3 has 14 residues. Losses at the gene ends were 4 bases for V and 7 bases for J; bases not matched to a gene: 8.

The V call is TRBV20-1, the J call TRBJ2-1, with D perhaps being TRBD1 or TRBD2 (5 bases each). Trimming stripped 6 bases from V and 6 bases from J, with 18 bases between. The V gene's germline CDR1 is DFQATT and CDR2 SNEGSKA (reference sequence). The CDR3 is made up of 14 amino acids. The CDR3 DNA is TGCAGTGCCGAGAAGGGGACCGTTATCAATGAGCAGTTCTTC. It codes for CSAEKGTVINEQFF.

This clonotype has only a few counts. This chain uses TRBV5-1 with TRBJ2-2; D not resolved. The CDR3 is 15 amino acids. The V gene's germline CDR1 is SGHRS and CDR2 YFSETQ. Trimming removed 1 base at V and 1 base at J, with 8 bases between. The chain's CDR3 is CASSLNRENTGELFF. CDR3 in DNA: TGCGCCAGCAGCTTGAATAGGGAGAACACCGGGGAGCTGTTTTTT.

This clonotype was detected many times. The chain carries TRBV7-2 and TRBJ1-1, with D perhaps TRBD1 (6 bases). The V gene's germline CDR1 is SGHTA and CDR2 FQGNSA. Between the trimmed V and J ends, which lost 5 bases and 4 bases, there was a span of 11 bases. The CDR3 extends over 13 amino acids. As DNA, the CDR3 is TGTGCCAGCAGCGGAACGGGGGCCACTGAAGCTTTCTTT. Protein product: CASSGTGATEAFF.

This clonotype was observed at least ten times. The chain carries TRBV7-9 and TRBJ2-2; TRBD1 matches 11 bases. Germline CDR1 is SEHNR and CDR2 is FQNEAQ (reference sequence). V lost 8 bases to trimming and J lost 4 bases; unmatched junction nucleotides: 9. CDR3 length: 16 residues. The CDR3 protein is CASLIPGQGVTGELFF. CDR3 DNA: TGTGCCAGCCTTATCCCGGGACAGGGGGTCACCGGGGAGCTGTTTTTT.

The CDR3 spells CASSYGGRSYEQYF. DNA for the CDR3: TGTGCCAGCAGTTATGGCGGGCGCTCCTACGAGCAGTACTTC. The chain links TRBV6-6 to TRBJ2-7; D might be TRBD2 (5 bases). The CDR3 sequence is 14 residues long. Germline V gives CDR1 MNHNY, CDR2 SVGAGI (reference sequence). V was shortened by 3 bases and J by 0 bases, with 9 bases between the two germline ends.

This clonotype showed up just a few times. This chain connects TRBV29-1 to TRBJ1-1, with a weak D call TRBD1 (6 bases). Germline values: CDR1 SQVTM, CDR2 ANQGSEA. V lost 0 bases and J 5 bases, leaving 13 bases between the germline ends. The CDR3 runs to 14 residues. The CDR3 sequence: CSVEDWGAGTEAFF. CDR3 nucleotides: TGCAGCGTTGAAGACTGGGGGGCTGGGACTGAAGCTTTCTTT.

The table lists this clonotype with a few counts. The V call is TRBV5-1, the J call TRBJ2-1, with D perhaps assigned TRBD1 or TRBD2 (5 bases each). Germline V gene sequence: CDR1 SGHRS, CDR2 YFSETQ. The CDR3 has 16 residues. Trimming cost V 0 bases and J 9 bases, with 19 bases left between them. CDR3 loop: CASSLEGTPLRSEQFF. The CDR3 nucleotides read TGCGCCAGCAGCTTGGAAGGGACGCCCCTACGGAGTGAGCAGTTCTTC.

The chain recombines TRBV11-2 with TRBJ1-2, with a weak D call TRBD1 (6 bases). Germline assignment: CDR1 SGHAT and CDR2 FQNNGV. The CDR3 spans 16 residues. Trimming pared 5 bases from V and 8 bases from J, leaving 24 bases between. The chain's CDR3 is CASSPTFRDTSGGYTF. The CDR3 region has the DNA TGTGCCAGCAGCCCTACCTTTCGGGACACTTCAGGGGGCTACACCTTC.

Notes on this clonotype: Germline is not matched at one junction end, which may reflect a read error. J is TRBJ1-1 and V is TRBV10-3; D not certain. Germline CDR1 and CDR2: ENHRY and SYGVKD. The CDR3 has 11 amino acids. CDR3 sequence reads: CAISDIGRPTF. The CDR3 nucleotides are TGTGCCATCAGTGATATCGGACGCCCCACATTT.

There are a few counts of this clonotype. V is TRBV6-4 and J is TRBJ1-1, with D maybe TRBD1 (6 bases). CDR3 length: 11 amino acids. CDR1 and CDR2 (germline): MRHNA, SNTAGT. Trimming stripped 6 bases from V and 11 bases from J, with 13 bases between. In DNA, the CDR3 is TGTGCCAGCAGGAAAGGACAGTATGCTTTCTTT. Translated, it gives CASRKGQYAFF.

This clonotype was picked up a small number of times. This sequence joins TRBV5-5 and TRBJ2-1; D is undetermined. The V end lost 0 bases, the J end lost 6 bases, and 4 bases lay between the germline ends. This CDR3 is 12 amino acids long. CDR1 and CDR2 (germline): SGHKS, YYEKEE (reference sequence). CDR3 sequence (DNA): TGTGCCAGCAGCTTGGAGCCCAATGAGCAGTTCTTC. This codes for CASSLEPNEQFF.

This clonotype was counted at least ten times. The rearrangement uses TRBV7-2 and TRBJ2-1, with D unresolved. V lost 7 bases to trimming and J lost 0 bases, with 7 bases between them. The V gene's germline CDR1 is SGHTA and CDR2 FQGNSA. The CDR3 runs to 13 residues. Here the CDR3 reads CASTYSSYNEQFF. The DNA of the CDR3 is TGTGCCAGCACCTATAGCTCCTACAATGAGCAGTTCTTC.

The rearrangement uses TRBV19 and TRBJ2-7; 8 bases map to TRBD1. J lost 3 bases, V lost 5 bases, and 9 bases had no gene match. The germline CDR1 and CDR2 sequences are LNHDA and SQIVND (reference sequence). This CDR3 has 15 residues. The CDR3 spells CASSFTNRGIYEQYF. Here the CDR3 DNA reads TGTGCCAGTAGTTTCACCAACAGGGGGATCTACGAGCAGTACTTC. The full variable domain, its missing parts supplied by reference TRBV19 and TRBJ2-7, is DGGITQSPKYLFRKEGQNVTLSCEQNLNHDAMYWYRQDPGQGLRLIYYSQIVNDFQKGDIAEGYSVSREKKESFPLTVTSAQKNPTAFYLCASSFTNRGIYEQYFGPGTRLTVT.

The genes are TRBV6-5 and TRBJ2-2; a weak D match, TRBD2 (5 bases). Germline loops: CDR1 MNHEY, CDR2 SVGAGI. V was pared by 6 bases and J by 7 bases, with 12 bases between. CDR3 length: 13 amino acids. In DNA, the CDR3 is TGTGCCAGCAGCCAGATACGGGGCGGGGAGCTGTTTTTT. Its translation: CASSQIRGGELFF.